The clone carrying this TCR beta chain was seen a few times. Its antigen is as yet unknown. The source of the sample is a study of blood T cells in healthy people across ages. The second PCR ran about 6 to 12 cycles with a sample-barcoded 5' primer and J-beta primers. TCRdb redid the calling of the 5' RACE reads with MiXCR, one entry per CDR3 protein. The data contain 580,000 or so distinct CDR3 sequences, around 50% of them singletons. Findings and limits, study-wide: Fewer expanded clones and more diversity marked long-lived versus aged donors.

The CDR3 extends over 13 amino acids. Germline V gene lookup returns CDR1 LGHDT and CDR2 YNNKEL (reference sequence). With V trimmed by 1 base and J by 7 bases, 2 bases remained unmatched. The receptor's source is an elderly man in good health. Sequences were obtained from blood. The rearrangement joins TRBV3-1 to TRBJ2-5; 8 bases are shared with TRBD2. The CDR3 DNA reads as TGTGCCAGCAGCCAAGGGCTAGCGGGGACCCAGTACTTC. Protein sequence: CASSQGLAGTQYF.